This T cell receptor (beta chain) was found in a study of blood T cell repertoires in COVID-19. Overall study context: Donors in the United States, Italy and Spain gave samples during acute or convalescent COVID-19. The analysed material was cDNA or gDNA that came from T cells, B-cell-depleted T cells, or PBMCs.

Germline lookup yields CDR1 LGHDT and CDR2 YNNKEL (reference sequence). V lost 1 base, J lost 4 bases, and 13 bases lay in between. The CDR3 has 15 amino acids. As handled by the study authors: Amplification of reference gene primers was used by the study to estimate nucleated cell counts. Method: immunoSEQ multiplex PCR; TCRdb's copy keeps in-frame clones and lacks some. The D gene and trimming were derived from the DNA, and the V and J assignments and clone size from that table. The sample includes about 94,000 clones, 80% seen only once; the top ten take around 19%. This chain joins TRBV3-1 (or the pseudogene TRBV3-2) and TRBJ1-2; the D is unclear. Sequencing was performed on peripheral blood. The receptor's source is a human donor in a cohort sampled during active COVID-19. The CDR3 protein is CASSQVGQLSYGYTF. The CDR3 bases are TGTGCCAGCAGCCAAGTGGGCCAGTTGAGCTATGGCTACACCTTC.